These 14 T cell receptor beta chains were sequenced from one sample in a study of CD4 T cells in relation to SARS-CoV-2 and coronaviruses. Profiled with immunoSEQ multiplex PCR; TCRdb holds only in-frame clones, not every one. Of 43,000 or so clones in the sample, about four fifths are singletons; the top ten hold around 1.4%. For these TCRs, the target antigens are not known. Sequenced material: naive CD4+ T cells from PBMCs, cultured in vitro. As for subset: naive CD4+ T cells isolated by negative enrichment. Receptors originate from an adult with COVID-19.

V usage is TRBV5-4 and J usage is TRBJ1-4, with D possibly being TRBD1 (5 bases). The CDR3 covers 12 residues. Germline values: CDR1 SGHNT, CDR2 YYREEE (reference sequence). The V end lost 2 bases, the J end lost 8 bases, and 7 bases lay between the germline ends. DNA of the CDR3: TGTGCCAGCAGCTTACCAGGGGAAAAACTGTTTTTT. It codes for CASSLPGEKLFF.

The chain has TRBV9 and TRBJ2-1; TRBD2 matches 9 bases. V was pared by 5 bases and J by 0 bases, with 15 bases of the junction left unmatched. This CDR3 is built from 19 residues. The germline V gene has CDR1 SGDLS and CDR2 YYNGEE. This CDR3 reads CASSRYGREGGSSYNEQFF. The CDR3 nucleotides read TGTGCCAGCAGTCGTTATGGGCGGGAGGGAGGGAGCTCCTACAATGAGCAGTTCTTC.

This clone was detected only a few times. This rearrangement joins TRBV19 to TRBJ1-2; 8 positions agree with TRBD1. CDR3 size: 15 residues. CDR1 and CDR2 from the germline V gene are LNHDA and SQIVND (reference sequence). V shed 5 bases and J 0 bases; nucleotides not matched to a gene: 5. CDR3 loop: CASSPPTGANYGYTF. The CDR3 nucleotides are TGTGCCAGTAGTCCACCGACAGGGGCTAACTATGGCTACACCTTC.

CDR3 protein: CALESPRAVNNEKLFF. The DNA for the CDR3 is TGTGCCCTGGAATCCCCACGGGCCGTCAATAATGAAAAACTGTTTTTT. This rearrangement joins TRBV30 to TRBJ1-4, with D uncertain. The V end was cut by 8 bases, the J end by 4 bases, with 23 bases between. The CDR3 has 16 residues. Germline CDR1 and CDR2: GTSNPN and SVGIG (reference sequence).

The rearrangement links TRBV28 to TRBJ1-2; D gene uncertain. The CDR3 loop spans 14 amino acids. The germline V and J ends were trimmed by 3 bases and 2 bases, with 10 bases remaining between them. The germline V gene has CDR1 MDHEN and CDR2 SYDVKM. The CDR3 DNA reads TGTGCCAGCAGTTTCCCTACTCCAAACTATGGCTACACCTTC. Its translation: CASSFPTPNYGYTF.

The V and J genes are TRBV10-3 and TRBJ2-5; a possible D gene is TRBD1 (5 bases). V was cut by 0 bases and J by 1 base, with 6 bases left in between. The CDR3 spans 14 residues. Germline CDR1 is ENHRY and CDR2 is SYGVKD. The CDR3 here is CAISESQGQETQYF. The CDR3 bases are TGTGCCATCAGTGAGTCTCAGGGCCAAGAGACCCAGTACTTC.

This clone was counted once. The V and J genes are TRBV7-2 and TRBJ2-3, with 12 bases matching TRBD2. This CDR3 contains 15 residues. CDR1 SGHTA and CDR2 FQGNSA come from the germline V gene. The J segment lost 7 bases and the V segment lost 5 bases, leaving 7 bases of the junction unmatched. The CDR3 protein is CASSPTLAGGHTQYF. CDR3 DNA: TGTGCCAGCAGCCCCACACTAGCGGGAGGACATACGCAGTATTTT.

J is TRBJ2-2 and V is TRBV7-9; no reliable D call. Trimming took off 1 base at V and 5 bases at J, with 11 bases between the two ends. The CDR3 sequence is 15 residues long. Germline V gene sequence: CDR1 SEHNR, CDR2 FQNEAQ (reference sequence). The CDR3 spells CASSLGASGTGELFF. CDR3 sequence (DNA): TGTGCCAGCAGCTTAGGGGCCTCCGGGACCGGGGAGCTGTTTTTT. Complete variable domain (other parts from reference TRBV7-9 and TRBJ2-2): DTGVSQNPRHKITKRGQNVTFRCDPISEHNRLYWYRQTLGQGPEFLTYFQNEAQLEKSRLLSDRFSAERPKGSFSTLEIQRTEQGDSAMYLCASSLGASGTGELFFGEGSRLTVL.

V usage is TRBV6-2 or TRBV6-3 and J usage is TRBJ2-7; 7 nucleotides match TRBD2. Looked up from germline, CDR1 is MNHEY and CDR2 is SVGEGT. The junction had 11 bases not matched to a gene; V was cut back by 5 bases and J by 4 bases. The CDR3 is 15 amino acids. The chain's CDR3 is CASSRVGTINYEQYF. CDR3 DNA sequence: TGTGCCAGCAGTCGAGTCGGGACTATTAATTACGAGCAGTACTTC.

This clone turned up a few times. The chain uses TRBV18 and TRBJ2-7; 7 bases are shared with TRBD1. Losses at the gene ends were 5 bases for V and 7 bases for J; bases not matched to a gene: 14. Germline CDR1 and CDR2: KGHSH and LQKENI. This CDR3 is 15 amino acids long. CDR3 coding DNA: TGTGCCAGCTCATCAATGCGACAGGGAGCCGGGGAGCAGTACTTC. This encodes CASSSMRQGAGEQYF.

This sequence joins TRBV9 and TRBJ2-1; TRBD2 might be the D (5 bases). The V end was cut by 3 bases, the J end by 6 bases, with 13 bases between. Germline CDR1 reads SGDLS; CDR2 reads YYNGEE. CDR3 length: 14 residues. CDR3: CASSEGVGRNEQFF. The CDR3, as DNA: TGTGCCAGCAGCGAGGGAGTAGGGCGCAATGAGCAGTTCTTC. Full variable domain (missing parts from reference TRBV9 and TRBJ2-1): DSGVTQTPKHLITATGQRVTLRCSPRSGDLSVYWYQQSLDQGLQFLIQYYNGEERAKGNILERFSAQQFPDLHSELNLSSLELGDSALYFCASSEGVGRNEQFFGPGTRLTVL.

The chain has TRBV3-1 (or the pseudogene TRBV3-2) and TRBJ1-1; 8 bases are a match to TRBD1. Losses at the gene ends were 1 base for V and 5 bases for J; bases not matched to a gene: 9. The CDR3 covers 16 residues. Germline V gene lookup returns CDR1 LGHDT and CDR2 YNNKEL (reference sequence). The CDR3 DNA follows: TGTGCCAGCAGCCAAGGGCCAAGGACAGGGTTTACTGAAGCTTTCTTT. This codes for CASSQGPRTGFTEAFF.

The chain employs TRBV6-5 and TRBJ2-3; 9 bases agree with TRBD2. The CDR3 is 15 residues long. V gave up 7 bases and J gave up 0 bases; unmatched junction bases: 5. Germline V gene sequence: CDR1 MNHEY, CDR2 SVGAGI. CDR3 region: CASKRTSASTDTQYF. The CDR3 region has the DNA TGTGCCAGCAAAAGGACTAGCGCTAGCACAGATACGCAGTATTTT.

V gene TRBV28 combines with J gene TRBJ2-3; tentatively, D is TRBD2 (6 bases). The CDR3 extends over 14 amino acids. Looked up from germline, CDR1 is MDHEN and CDR2 is SYDVKM. V dropped 6 bases and J dropped 2 bases, with 12 bases sitting between them. The DNA for the CDR3 is TGTGCCAGCAGGGCCGGAGGGGCCACAGATACGCAGTATTTT. The encoded protein is CASRAGGATDTQYF.